This TCR beta chain was identified in a study of control samples from healthy donors and cancer patients. Profiled with immunoSEQ multiplex PCR; TCRdb holds only in-frame clones, not every one. There are roughly 100,000 clones in the sample; roughly 92% occur only once, and under 4% lies in the top ten. There are 15 residues in the CDR3. V was clipped by 5 bases and J by 2 bases; unmatched bases: 5. Germline assignment: CDR1 KGHSH and CDR2 LQKENI. Sequenced material: blood. V is TRBV18 and J is TRBJ1-4; 7 bases line up with TRBD1. This sequence was found in a human donor in good health. The donor label of this sample is uncertain. As DNA, the CDR3 is TGTGCCAGCTCAGCAACGACAGGGACTAATGAAAAACTGTTTTTT. Translated: CASSATTGTNEKLFF.